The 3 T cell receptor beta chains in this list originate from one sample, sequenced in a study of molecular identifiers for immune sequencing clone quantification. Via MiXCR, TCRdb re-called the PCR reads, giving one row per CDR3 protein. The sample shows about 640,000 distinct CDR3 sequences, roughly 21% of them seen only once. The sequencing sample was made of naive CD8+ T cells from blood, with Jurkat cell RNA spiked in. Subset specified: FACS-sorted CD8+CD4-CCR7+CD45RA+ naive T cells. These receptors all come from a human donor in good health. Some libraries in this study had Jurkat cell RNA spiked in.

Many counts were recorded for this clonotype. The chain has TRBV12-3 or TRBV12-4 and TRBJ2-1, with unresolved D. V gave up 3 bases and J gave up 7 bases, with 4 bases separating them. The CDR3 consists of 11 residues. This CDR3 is CASSFLNEQFF. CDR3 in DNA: TGTGCCAGCAGTTTCCTGAATGAGCAGTTCTTC.

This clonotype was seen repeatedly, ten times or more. CDR3 in DNA: TGTGCCAGCAGCGACTCTAGCGGGAGGGCGTACGAGCAGTACTTC. It codes for CASSDSSGRAYEQYF. V and J are TRBV7-9 and TRBJ2-7; TRBD2 aligns across 12 bases. Unmatched junction bases numbered 6, after V lost 5 bases and J lost 4 bases. Germline V lookup: CDR1 SEHNR, CDR2 FQNEAQ (reference sequence). This CDR3 comprises 15 residues. The full variable domain, in which reference TRBV7-9 and TRBJ2-7 provide the parts outside the CDR3, is DTGVSQNPRHKITKRGQNVTFRCDPISEHNRLYWYRQTLGQGPEFLTYFQNEAQLEKSRLLSDRFSAERPKGSFSTLEIQRTEQGDSAMYLCASSDSSGRAYEQYFGPGTRLTVT.

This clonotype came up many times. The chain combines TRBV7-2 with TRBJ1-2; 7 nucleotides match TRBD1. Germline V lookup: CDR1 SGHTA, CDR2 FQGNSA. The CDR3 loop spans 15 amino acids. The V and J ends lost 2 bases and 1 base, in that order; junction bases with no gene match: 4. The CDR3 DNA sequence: TGTGCCAGCAGCTTAAACACAGGGGTTAACTATGGCTACACCTTC. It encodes CASSLNTGVNYGYTF.